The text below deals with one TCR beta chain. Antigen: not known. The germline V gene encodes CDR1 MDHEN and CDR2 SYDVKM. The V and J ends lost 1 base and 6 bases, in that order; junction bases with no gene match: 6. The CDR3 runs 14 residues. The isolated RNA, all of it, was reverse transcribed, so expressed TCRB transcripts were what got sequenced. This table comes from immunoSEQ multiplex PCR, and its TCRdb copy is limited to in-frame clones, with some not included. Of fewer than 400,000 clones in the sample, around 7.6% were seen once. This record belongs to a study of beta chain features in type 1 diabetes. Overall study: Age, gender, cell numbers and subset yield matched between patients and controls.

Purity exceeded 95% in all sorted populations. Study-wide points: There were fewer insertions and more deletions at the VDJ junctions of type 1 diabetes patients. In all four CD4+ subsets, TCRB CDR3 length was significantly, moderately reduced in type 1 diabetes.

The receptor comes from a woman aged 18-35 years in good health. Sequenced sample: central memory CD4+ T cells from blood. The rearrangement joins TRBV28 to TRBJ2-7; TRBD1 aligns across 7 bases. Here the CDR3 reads CASSLYLTGPEQYF. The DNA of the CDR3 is TGTGCCAGCAGTTTATATCTGACAGGGCCCGAGCAGTACTTC.